Sequencing of this T cell receptor (beta chain) was carried out in a study of blood T cell repertoires in COVID-19. Study in general: Researchers got acute and convalescent COVID-19 samples from the United States, Italy and Spain. The cDNA or gDNA used as material had been derived from T cells, B-cell-depleted T cells, or PBMCs.

Residents of about two dozen US areas, aged about 18 to 89 years, made up the participants. Membership in each cohort depended on participant-reported clinical history. The CDR3 runs 15 residues. Germline V gene data show CDR1 as KGHSH and CDR2 as LQKENI. Trimming cost V 6 bases and J 4 bases, with 15 bases left between them. Data came from immunoSEQ multiplex PCR; TCRdb stores just in-frame clones and leaves some out. The data contain nearly 200,000 clones, around 90% of them seen just once; the ten biggest clones take up roughly 8.4%. The clonotype originates from a woman aged 18-35 years who had recovered from COVID-19. The sequenced sample was PBMCs or T cells enriched from blood (not recorded which). The V and J genes are TRBV18 and TRBJ2-2; D is unclear. The CDR3 DNA reads as TGTGCCAGCTCCCTAGGAGTCAGATTCACCGGGGAGCTGTTTTTT. It specifies CASSLGVRFTGELFF.